This TCR beta chain was documented in a study of T cell clones after liver transplantation. This clone was seen more than once but under ten times. Trimming took 0 bases from V and 4 from J, leaving 12 bases between them. Per the germline V gene, CDR1 is ENHRY and CDR2 is SYGVKD. The CDR3 is made up of 15 amino acids. Some clones are missing from TCRdb's copy, which holds only in-frame ones; the method was immunoSEQ multiplex PCR. The table lists about 20,000 clones, 65% to 85% of them singletons. Specimen: CD8+ T cells from blood, collected approximately 54 months after liver transplant. This sequence originates from a human patient who received a liver transplant. Some of the T cells might come from the graft donor. This rearrangement joins TRBV10-3 to TRBJ1-2, with D unresolved. In DNA form, the CDR3 reads TGTGCCATCAGTGAGTCCCTTCAAGGAGGCTATGGCTACACCTTC. Amino acids: CAISESLQGGYGYTF.